A single sample gave rise to the 25 T cell receptor beta chains below, sequenced in a study of cytomegalovirus exposure and HLA in healthy donors. The PCR made use of 60 Vbeta and 13 Jbeta primers. Only in-frame clones appear in the TCRdb table, and some are missing; sequencing was by immunoSEQ multiplex PCR. The sample holds approximately 200,000 clones, roughly 78% seen once. Sequencing input: PBMCs. The origin of the receptors is a girl aged 10-17 years in good health and CMV-seropositive.

The gene calls are TRBV9 and TRBJ2-7; 8 nucleotides agree with TRBD2. Losses at the gene ends were 4 bases for V and 1 base for J; bases not matched to a gene: 7. The CDR3 extends over 15 amino acids. Germline values: CDR1 SGDLS, CDR2 YYNGEE. CDR3 DNA: TGTGCCAGCAGCTTTCGGGGGGGCCGATCCTACGAGCAGTACTTC. Its translation is CASSFRGGRSYEQYF.

This clone was seen more than once but under ten times. V usage is TRBV9 and J usage is TRBJ2-2, with D uncertain. The germline V gene encodes CDR1 SGDLS and CDR2 YYNGEE. This CDR3 region has 16 residues. Trimming cost V 0 bases and J 4 bases, with 13 bases left between them. Here the CDR3 reads CASSVGGVRGTGELFF. The DNA for the CDR3 is TGTGCCAGCAGCGTAGGAGGAGTCAGAGGCACCGGGGAGCTGTTTTTT.

This chain uses TRBV5-1 with TRBJ2-1, with 8 nucleotides matching TRBD2. V was pared by 0 bases and J by 5 bases, with 7 bases of the junction left unmatched. The CDR3 consists of 16 residues. Per the germline V gene, CDR1 is SGHRS and CDR2 is YFSETQ. The CDR3 sequence is CASSLDPGGINNEQFF. The CDR3 coding sequence is TGCGCCAGCAGCTTGGATCCGGGGGGGATTAACAATGAGCAGTTCTTC.

The chain has TRBV27 and TRBJ1-3; 9 positions agree with TRBD1. The CDR3 is 17 residues long. Germline trimming cut 0 bases from V and 0 bases from J; bases unmatched to any gene: 3. Germline CDR1 and CDR2: MNHEY and SMNVEV (reference sequence). The CDR3 protein is CASSLSQGAGSGNTIYF. DNA of the CDR3: TGTGCCAGCAGTTTATCACAGGGGGCGGGCTCTGGAAACACCATATATTTT.

This sequence joins TRBV19 and TRBJ1-5; 11 bases are shared with TRBD1. J gave up 16 bases and V 7 bases, and 18 bases lay outside the gene matches. Germline CDR1 is LNHDA and CDR2 is SQIVND (reference sequence). CDR3 length equals 15 residues. The CDR3 reads CASNLGQGAIGATHF. The CDR3, as DNA: TGTGCCAGTAATCTTGGACAGGGGGCCATAGGAGCGACACATTTT.

The rearrangement joins TRBV9 to TRBJ1-2; D remains ambiguous. From germline, CDR1 is SGDLS and CDR2 YYNGEE. This CDR3 spans 13 amino acids. The ends were cut back, 2 bases at V and 6 bases at J, with 11 bases in the middle. CDR3 protein: CASSVFPQDGYTF. The CDR3 DNA is TGTGCCAGCAGCGTTTTCCCCCAGGATGGCTACACCTTC.

The chain recombines TRBV27 with TRBJ2-3, with TRBD2 as a possible D gene (6 bases). V dropped 5 bases and J dropped 4 bases, with 16 bases sitting between them. Germline CDR1 and CDR2: MNHEY and SMNVEV (reference sequence). The CDR3 covers 15 residues. Here the CDR3 DNA reads TGTGCCAGCAGTATAGATGGGAGGAGGCCAGATACGCAGTATTTT. Protein sequence: CASSIDGRRPDTQYF.

J is TRBJ1-5 and V is TRBV7-2; D is uncertain. Germline CDR1 and CDR2: SGHTA and FQGNSA. The length of the CDR3 is 16 residues. Trimming shortened V by 1 base and J by 3 bases, and 13 bases separated the two germline ends. The CDR3 loop is CASSLGGGKANQPQHF. CDR3 sequence (DNA): TGTGCCAGCAGCTTAGGCGGAGGGAAGGCCAATCAGCCCCAGCATTTT.

This chain joins TRBV30 and TRBJ2-1; a weak D match, TRBD2 (5 bases). The CDR3 is 12 residues long. From germline, CDR1 is GTSNPN and CDR2 SVGIG (reference sequence). The V end was cut by 2 bases, the J end by 4 bases, with 6 bases between. This CDR3 is CAWSRGYNEQFF. CDR3 nucleotide sequence: TGTGCCTGGAGTCGGGGTTACAATGAGCAGTTCTTC. The whole variable domain, filled in from reference TRBV30 and TRBJ2-1, reads SQTIHQWPATLVQPVGSPLSLECTVEGTSNPNLYWYRQAAGRGLQLLFYSVGIGQISSEVPQNLSASRPQDRQFILSSKKLLLSDSGFYLCAWSRGYNEQFFGPGTRLTVL.

The sample holds many counts of this clone. V usage is TRBV5-4 and J usage is TRBJ2-7; 7 bases match TRBD2. From germline, CDR1 is SGHNT and CDR2 YYREEE (reference sequence). This CDR3 region has 14 residues. J lost 2 bases, V lost 1 base, and 3 bases had no gene match. CDR3 sequence (DNA): TGTGCCAGCAGCTTGTCCCGGGGGGCCTACGAGCAGTACTTC. Encoded protein: CASSLSRGAYEQYF.

The J gene is TRBJ2-1, the V gene TRBV29-1, with 9 bases matching TRBD1. This CDR3 contains 14 residues. V lost 5 bases to trimming and J lost 1 base; unmatched junction nucleotides: 3. CDR1 is SQVTM, CDR2 ANQGSEA, per germline. CDR3 sequence reads: CSVRTGVSYNEQFF. Written as DNA, the CDR3 is TGCAGCGTTCGGACAGGGGTTTCCTACAATGAGCAGTTCTTC.

V gene TRBV19 combines with J gene TRBJ1-5; 7 bases map to TRBD1. This CDR3 region has 13 residues. Germline V gene data show CDR1 as LNHDA and CDR2 as SQIVND (reference sequence). V lost 5 bases and J lost 4; bases outside the gene matches: 2. The CDR3 region is CASSADRNQPQHF. Written as DNA, the CDR3 is TGTGCCAGTAGTGCGGACAGGAATCAGCCCCAGCATTTT.

This clone was picked up one time. J is TRBJ2-2 and V is TRBV18, with a tentative D call TRBD2 (5 bases). The CDR3 is made up of 16 amino acids. The V end was cut by 3 bases, the J end by 4 bases, with 15 bases between. Germline values: CDR1 KGHSH, CDR2 LQKENI. The CDR3 is CASSPSGPRTTGELFF. The CDR3 DNA follows: TGTGCCAGCTCACCGAGCGGTCCCAGAACCACCGGGGAGCTGTTTTTT.

Only a few counts were recorded for this clone. This rearrangement joins TRBV11-2 to TRBJ1-2, with D hard to call. This CDR3 is 12 amino acids long. Germline V lookup: CDR1 SGHAT, CDR2 FQNNGV. V lost 5 bases, J lost 8 bases, and 12 bases lay in between. The CDR3: CASSETAGGYTF. The DNA of the CDR3 is TGTGCCAGCAGCGAAACAGCGGGAGGCTACACCTTC. Together with reference TRBV11-2 and TRBJ1-2, the CDR3 gives the full variable domain: EAGVAQSPRYKIIEKRQSVAFWCNPISGHATLYWYQQILGQGPKLLIQFQNNGVVDDSQLPKDRFSAERLKGVDSTLKIQPAKLEDSAVYLCASSETAGGYTFGSGTRLTVV.

The gene calls are TRBV27 and TRBJ1-6; the match to TRBD1 covers 8 bases. Germline CDR1 reads MNHEY; CDR2 reads SMNVEV (reference sequence). The CDR3 extends over 14 amino acids. Trimming removed 4 bases from V and 9 bases from J; junction bases left unmatched: 5. The CDR3 region has the DNA TGTGCCAGCAGTTCCGGGACAGGAGGTTCACCCCTCCACTTT. It codes for CASSSGTGGSPLHF.

The chain recombines TRBV20-1 with TRBJ2-7, with D possibly matching TRBD2 (7 bases). The germline V gene has CDR1 DFQATT and CDR2 SNEGSKA (reference sequence). V was cut by 4 bases and J by 7 bases, with 8 bases left in between. This CDR3 is 10 amino acids long. The DNA of the CDR3 is TGCAGTGCTAAGGGGGGGGAGCAGTACTTC. Encoded protein: CSAKGGEQYF.

This clone was counted a single time. The V gene is TRBV10-3, the J gene TRBJ1-5, with 7 bases identical to TRBD1. The CDR3 contains 14 residues. The ends lost 5 bases at V and 3 bases at J; junction bases unmatched: 4. CDR1 and CDR2 from the germline V gene are ENHRY and SYGVKD. The DNA of the CDR3 is TGTGCCATCAGTCTTGGACAGGCCAATCAGCCCCAGCATTTT. This sequence encodes CAISLGQANQPQHF.

This clone was seen a few times. V is TRBV25-1 and J is TRBJ1-3; tentatively, D is TRBD1 (6 bases). Germline values: CDR1 MGHDK, CDR2 SYGVNS. V was pared by 4 bases and J by 2 bases, with 6 bases between. The CDR3 runs 13 residues. In DNA form, the CDR3 reads TGTGCCAGCAGTGGGACAGCTGGAAACACCATATATTTT. This sequence encodes CASSGTAGNTIYF.

V and J are TRBV19 and TRBJ2-3, with 9 bases identical to TRBD2. The CDR3 totals 16 residues. Germline CDR1 reads LNHDA; CDR2 reads SQIVND (reference sequence). V lost 7 bases, J lost 5 bases, and 13 bases stayed unmatched. The CDR3 DNA sequence: TGTGCCAGTAAAGTTCATCCGGGACTAGCCGGAGATACGCAGTATTTT. This sequence encodes CASKVHPGLAGDTQYF.

This chain connects TRBV19 to TRBJ1-2; D not certain. This CDR3 has 14 amino acids. Germline CDR1 and CDR2: LNHDA and SQIVND (reference sequence). Trimming shortened V by 6 bases and J by 0 bases, and 11 bases separated the two germline ends. DNA for the CDR3: TGTGCCAGTAGCGACATGGCCCCTAACTATGGCTACACCTTC. It translates to CASSDMAPNYGYTF.

The chain recombines TRBV5-4 with TRBJ2-5; TRBD1 is a possible D gene (6 bases). The V gene's germline CDR1 is SGHNT and CDR2 YYREEE (reference sequence). The CDR3 totals 12 residues. V gave up 4 bases and J gave up 3 bases, with 7 bases separating them. CDR3 sequence reads: CASSAGEETQYF. The DNA of the CDR3 is TGTGCCAGCAGCGCAGGGGAAGAGACCCAGTACTTC.

V is TRBV7-9 and J is TRBJ2-7; 8 bases align to TRBD1. Germline V gene sequence: CDR1 SEHNR, CDR2 FQNEAQ (reference sequence). V shed 3 bases, J shed 0 bases, and the junction held 7 bases outside the gene matches. The CDR3 runs to 16 residues. The CDR3 region has the DNA TGTGCCAGCAGCTTTAGCCGGACAGGGCACTCCTACGAGCAGTACTTC. Translation gives CASSFSRTGHSYEQYF.

The chain joins TRBV9 to TRBJ1-1; D unresolved. The CDR3 consists of 16 residues. Trimming took off 0 bases at V and 4 bases at J, with 16 bases between the two ends. Germline CDR1 SGDLS, CDR2 YYNGEE. The CDR3 spells CASSVALPTEPTEAFF. The DNA of the CDR3 is TGTGCCAGCAGCGTAGCGCTCCCGACTGAGCCCACTGAAGCTTTCTTT.

The chain couples TRBV6-1 to TRBJ1-1, with 7 bases lining up with TRBD1. The V and J ends lost 5 bases and 7 bases, in that order; junction bases with no gene match: 13. The CDR3 loop spans 15 amino acids. From germline, CDR1 is MNHNS and CDR2 SASEGT. The CDR3, as DNA: TGTGCCAGCAGTCCTTGGGGGGCAGGGGGTAATGAAGCTTTCTTT. It specifies CASSPWGAGGNEAFF.

The CDR3 sequence is CSVLQQGGGYTF. The CDR3 coding sequence is TGCAGCGTACTTCAACAGGGTGGCGGCTACACCTTC. The V gene is TRBV29-1, the J gene TRBJ1-2; maybe TRBD1 (6 bases). There are 12 residues in the CDR3. V shed 6 bases and J shed 8 bases, with 16 bases lying between them. CDR1 and CDR2 from the germline V gene are SQVTM and ANQGSEA.